Below are 32 T cell receptor beta chains sequenced from a single sample in a study of somatic mutations in cytotoxic T cells in rheumatoid arthritis. The protocol was immunoSEQ multiplex PCR, while the TCRdb copy is restricted to in-frame clones and leaves out a portion. The table includes roughly 16,000 clones, about 83% detected once. Sequenced input: CD8+ T cells sorted from blood. These receptors originate from an adult with rheumatoid arthritis.

Only a few counts were recorded for this clone. The chain couples TRBV30 to TRBJ1-1; tentatively, D is TRBD1 (5 bases). Trimming shortened V by 0 bases and J by 5 bases, and 10 bases separated the two germline ends. Germline V lookup: CDR1 GTSNPN, CDR2 SVGIG (reference sequence). This CDR3 is 13 amino acids long. The CDR3 DNA reads TGTGCCTGGAGTGTACTCGGGGCGACTGAAGCTTTCTTT. Amino acid sequence: CAWSVLGATEAFF. The whole variable domain, remainder taken from reference TRBV30 and TRBJ1-1, is SQTIHQWPATLVQPVGSPLSLECTVEGTSNPNLYWYRQAAGRGLQLLFYSVGIGQISSEVPQNLSASRPQDRQFILSSKKLLLSDSGFYLCAWSVLGATEAFFGQGTRLTVV.

The chain is built from TRBV19 and TRBJ1-6; D possibly corresponds to TRBD1 (5 bases). CDR3 length: 18 residues. Trimming left V 1 base short and J 2 bases short, with 15 bases between. CDR1 is LNHDA, CDR2 SQIVND, per germline (reference sequence). Here the CDR3 DNA reads TGTGCCAGTAGTATAGGAGTGGCGACGGGGGCCTATAATTCACCCCTCCACTTT. Amino acids: CASSIGVATGAYNSPLHF.

This clone was observed once. The chain has TRBV14 and TRBJ2-7; the match to TRBD1 covers 9 bases. After removal of 0 bases from V and 6 bases from J, the junction contained 9 bases not matched to a gene. The CDR3 runs 16 residues. Germline V lookup: CDR1 SGHDN, CDR2 FVKESK. The CDR3 nucleotides read TGTGCCAGCAGCCAAGAACCGGGACAGGGCCCTACCGAGCAGTACTTC. This sequence encodes CASSQEPGQGPTEQYF.

This clone was counted between two and nine times. The chain employs TRBV27 and TRBJ2-5; D might be TRBD2 (5 bases). Germline CDR1 is MNHEY and CDR2 is SMNVEV (reference sequence). The CDR3 length is 16 residues. The germline V and J ends were trimmed by 5 bases and 0 bases, with 16 bases remaining between them. The CDR3 reads CASSPRVQRNQETQYF. CDR3 nucleotides: TGTGCCAGCAGTCCTCGAGTCCAGCGGAACCAAGAGACCCAGTACTTC.

CDR3 protein: CASSLDGVVTEAFF. The DNA of the CDR3 is TGTGCCAGCAGCTTGGATGGAGTTGTCACTGAAGCTTTCTTT. The V and J genes are TRBV7-9 and TRBJ1-1, with D hard to call. The CDR3 totals 14 residues. The ends were cut back, 3 bases at V and 4 bases at J, with 12 bases in the middle. The germline V gene has CDR1 SEHNR and CDR2 FQNEAQ (reference sequence). Drawing the rest from reference TRBV7-9 and TRBJ1-1, the complete variable domain is DTGVSQNPRHKITKRGQNVTFRCDPISEHNRLYWYRQTLGQGPEFLTYFQNEAQLEKSRLLSDRFSAERPKGSFSTLEIQRTEQGDSAMYLCASSLDGVVTEAFFGQGTRLTVV.

This clone counts as medium-sized. The chain joins TRBV7-9 to TRBJ2-2; D remains ambiguous. V gave up 5 bases and J gave up 4 bases, with 5 bases separating them. This CDR3 is built from 12 residues. Germline V gives CDR1 SEHNR, CDR2 FQNEAQ (reference sequence). The CDR3 sequence: CASSHSTGELFF. CDR3 in DNA: TGTGCCAGCAGCCATAGCACCGGGGAGCTGTTTTTT. Full variable domain (missing parts from reference TRBV7-9 and TRBJ2-2): DTGVSQNPRHKITKRGQNVTFRCDPISEHNRLYWYRQTLGQGPEFLTYFQNEAQLEKSRLLSDRFSAERPKGSFSTLEIQRTEQGDSAMYLCASSHSTGELFFGEGSRLTVL.

This clone has just a few counts. The chain joins TRBV4-1 to TRBJ1-2, with unresolved D. V shed 0 bases and J shed 3 bases, with 11 bases lying between them. The CDR3 sequence is 15 residues long. Germline CDR1 reads MGHRA; CDR2 reads YSYEKL. The CDR3 region is CASSQESSTYYGYTF. CDR3 bases: TGCGCCAGCAGCCAAGAGTCGTCCACCTACTATGGCTACACCTTC.

The rearrangement joins TRBV5-6 to TRBJ2-1; possibly TRBD2 for D (6 bases). The CDR3 extends over 14 amino acids. CDR1 is SGHDT and CDR2 is YYEEEE in the germline V gene. The germline V and J ends were trimmed by 2 bases and 5 bases, with 11 bases remaining between them. The CDR3 coding sequence is TGTGCCAGCAGCTTCGGCGGGGTGAACAATGAGCAGTTCTTC. As protein: CASSFGGVNNEQFF.

The chain is built from TRBV14 and TRBJ2-1; the D gene is possibly TRBD2 (7 bases). From germline, CDR1 is SGHDN and CDR2 FVKESK. V was clipped by 6 bases and J by 0 bases, with 15 bases between them. The CDR3 is 16 residues long. CDR3 amino acids: CASREGGPLSYNEQFF. CDR3 in DNA: TGTGCCAGCAGAGAGGGGGGGCCCCTCTCCTACAATGAGCAGTTCTTC.

The chain carries TRBV4-1 and TRBJ1-1; weak D call: TRBD1 (6 bases). The germline V and J ends were trimmed by 0 bases and 4 bases, with 9 bases remaining between them. Germline loops: CDR1 MGHRA, CDR2 YSYEKL. This CDR3 region has 14 residues. In DNA, the CDR3 is TGCGCCAGCAGCCAAGAACCCAGGGGCACTGAAGCTTTCTTT. Protein product: CASSQEPRGTEAFF.

The chain is built from TRBV7-9 and TRBJ2-1, with 7 bases that match TRBD1. The CDR3 has 14 residues. The trim removed 2 bases at V and 5 bases at J, leaving 3 bases unmatched. From germline, CDR1 is SEHNR and CDR2 FQNEAQ (reference sequence). CDR3 nucleotide sequence: TGTGCCAGCAGCTTATTGCAGGGGGACAATGAGCAGTTCTTC. Amino acids: CASSLLQGDNEQFF.

The chain couples TRBV5-4 to TRBJ2-3, with 7 bases lining up with TRBD2. The length of the CDR3 is 17 residues. Trimming at V came to 0 bases and at J to 5 bases, leaving 12 bases not matched to a gene. Germline loops: CDR1 SGHNT, CDR2 YYREEE (reference sequence). The DNA of the CDR3 is TGTGCCAGCAGCTTGGGGGGGGGAAGCGGTGGCCGAGATACGCAGTATTTT. Translating gives CASSLGGGSGGRDTQYF.

The V gene is TRBV6-1, the J gene TRBJ1-5, with 9 bases matching TRBD1. Germline trimming cut 4 bases from V and 7 bases from J; bases unmatched to any gene: 8. Germline V gene data show CDR1 as MNHNS and CDR2 as SASEGT. This CDR3 spans 15 amino acids. The CDR3 region has the DNA TGTGCCAGCAGTGCGAGGACAGGGGAGGGCCAGCCCCAGCATTTT. Translated, it gives CASSARTGEGQPQHF.

The rearrangement links TRBV4-2 to TRBJ2-4, with 7 bases fitting TRBD1. This CDR3 is built from 16 residues. Germline V CDR1 and CDR2: LGHNA, YNFKEQ. The ends lost 1 base at V and 3 bases at J; junction bases unmatched: 6. The CDR3 region is CASSQGDRDSKNIQYF. The DNA of the CDR3 is TGTGCCAGCAGCCAAGGAGACAGGGACAGCAAAAACATTCAGTACTTC.

The rearrangement links TRBV11-2 to TRBJ2-5; D may be TRBD2 (5 bases). This CDR3 has 18 residues. Germline assignment: CDR1 SGHAT and CDR2 FQNNGV. V lost 7 bases and J lost 2, with 26 bases in between. The CDR3 DNA is TGTGCCAGCACCAATAGGGAAGCGTACAGCGGTGCACAAGAGACCCAGTACTTC. Translating gives CASTNREAYSGAQETQYF.

Only a few counts were recorded for this clone. This chain uses TRBV25-1 with TRBJ1-4; no clear D. The CDR3 has 10 residues. Per the germline V gene, CDR1 is MGHDK and CDR2 is SYGVNS. Deletions cut 9 bases from V and 5 bases from J, with 4 bases between. The CDR3 DNA sequence: TGTGCCAGTTTAAATGAAAAACTGTTTTTT. Encoded protein: CASLNEKLFF.

The chain employs TRBV5-4 and TRBJ2-3; D gene uncertain. The germline V gene encodes CDR1 SGHNT and CDR2 YYREEE (reference sequence). This CDR3 is 15 amino acids long. V lost 0 bases and J lost 2, with 10 bases in between. The CDR3: CASSLGTRNTDTQYF. The CDR3 nucleotides are TGTGCCAGCAGCTTGGGTACCAGAAACACAGATACGCAGTATTTT.

The chain recombines TRBV2 with TRBJ1-2, with TRBD1 matching over 10 bases. The CDR3 runs 16 residues. CDR1 is SNHLY and CDR2 is FYNNEI in the germline V gene. The ends lost 8 bases at V and 6 bases at J; junction bases unmatched: 15. Here the CDR3 reads CASYNRDRGLRDGYTF. CDR3 coding DNA: TGTGCCAGCTACAACCGGGACAGGGGATTGCGGGATGGCTACACCTTC. Supplemented by reference TRBV2 and TRBJ1-2, the full variable domain reads EPEVTQTPSHQVTQMGQEVILRCVPISNHLYFYWYRQILGQKVEFLVSFYNNEISEKSEIFDDQFSVERPDGSNFTLKIRSTKLEDSAMYFCASYNRDRGLRDGYTFGSGTRLTVV.

The chain has TRBV5-1 and TRBJ2-1; possibly TRBD2 for D (6 bases). Germline CDR1 SGHRS, CDR2 YFSETQ. The CDR3 spans 13 residues. The V end lost 6 bases, the J end lost 4 bases, and 11 bases lay between the germline ends. CDR3 sequence: CASKEGTYNEQFF. The CDR3 region has the DNA TGCGCCAGCAAGGAGGGAACATACAATGAGCAGTTCTTC.

In DNA, the CDR3 is TGTGCCAGCAGCCAAGATATTCGGCAGGGAGGAACCGGGGAGCTGTTTTTT. It is translated as CASSQDIRQGGTGELFF. The V and J genes are TRBV14 and TRBJ2-2, with D possibly TRBD2 on 6 matching bases. Germline lookup yields CDR1 SGHDN and CDR2 FVKESK. The CDR3 loop spans 17 amino acids. V lost 0 bases, J lost 5 bases, and 16 bases lay in between.

By proportion, this clone is large. A read error may produce the germline difference seen at one junction end. The rearrangement joins TRBV7-7 to TRBJ2-5; 8 bases are shared with TRBD2. Germline V gene data show CDR1 as SSHAT and CDR2 as FNYEAQ (reference sequence). The CDR3 extends over 13 amino acids. In DNA form, the CDR3 reads TGTGCCAGCACCTTACGGGAGGGAGAGACCCAGTACTTC. This translates into CASTLREGETQYF.

This chain joins TRBV2 and TRBJ2-7; D may be TRBD2 (6 bases). The V end was cut by 7 bases, the J end by 11 bases, with 18 bases between. The CDR3 consists of 12 residues. CDR1 is SNHLY, CDR2 FYNNEI, per germline. CDR3: CASILGGTKEYF. Here the CDR3 DNA reads TGTGCCAGCATCCTTGGCGGGACGAAGGAGTACTTC.

The chain couples TRBV7-9 to TRBJ2-1; D is perhaps TRBD1 or TRBD2 (5 bases each). Deletions cut 5 bases from V and 5 bases from J, with 13 bases between. CDR3 size: 14 residues. CDR1 is SEHNR and CDR2 is FQNEAQ in the germline V gene (reference sequence). The CDR3 region has the DNA TGTGCCAGCAGCCCCCCCCGGGGCCACAATGAGCAGTTCTTC. Protein product: CASSPPRGHNEQFF.

The rearrangement uses TRBV2 and TRBJ1-2; tentative D call: TRBD1 (5 bases). V shed 8 bases and J shed 3 bases, with 13 bases lying between them. The CDR3 totals 13 residues. The germline gives CDR1 SNHLY, CDR2 FYNNEI. The CDR3 DNA reads TGTGCCAGCCCGGGGGGGGTGGACTATGGCTACACCTTC. Protein product: CASPGGVDYGYTF.

This chain connects TRBV19 to TRBJ2-7; D is ambiguous. Trimming removed 6 bases from V and 3 bases from J, with 12 bases in between. CDR3 length: 13 amino acids. CDR1 LNHDA and CDR2 SQIVND come from the germline V gene (reference sequence). CDR3 residues: CASSWQWDYEQYF. The DNA for the CDR3 is TGTGCCAGTAGCTGGCAGTGGGACTACGAGCAGTACTTC.

This chain uses TRBV6-4 with TRBJ2-3; TRBD2 matches 10 bases. Germline CDR1 is MRHNA and CDR2 is SNTAGT. There are 14 residues in the CDR3. The V segment lost 5 bases and the J segment 2 bases; nucleotides outside the gene matches: 1. CDR3 nucleotides: TGTGCCAGCAGTAGCGGGGGGGCCACAGATACGCAGTATTTT. Protein sequence: CASSSGGATDTQYF.

This chain joins TRBV30 and TRBJ2-2, with D maybe TRBD2 (5 bases). In germline, CDR1 is GTSNPN, CDR2 SVGIG (reference sequence). Trimming removed 0 bases at V and 5 bases at J, with 7 bases between. CDR3 length equals 13 residues. The CDR3 here is CAWSVLGTGELFF. The CDR3 region has the DNA TGTGCCTGGAGTGTACTAGGGACCGGGGAGCTGTTTTTT.

The rearrangement uses TRBV19 and TRBJ2-3; weak D call: TRBD2 (5 bases). Germline loops: CDR1 LNHDA, CDR2 SQIVND (reference sequence). Trimming cost V 5 bases and J 2 bases, with 14 bases left between them. CDR3 length: 15 amino acids. CDR3 in amino acids: CASSPRRELTDTQYF. CDR3 in DNA: TGTGCCAGTAGTCCTCGCCGGGAACTCACAGATACGCAGTATTTT.

This chain links TRBV5-6 with TRBJ2-1, with D maybe TRBD2 (5 bases). Between the trimmed V and J ends, which lost 0 bases and 0 bases, there was a span of 7 bases. Germline V CDR1 and CDR2: SGHDT, YYEEEE. The CDR3 runs to 15 residues. DNA for the CDR3: TGTGCCAGCAGCTTGGGGAGCGGCTCCTACAATGAGCAGTTCTTC. As protein: CASSLGSGSYNEQFF.

The V and J genes are TRBV5-6 and TRBJ2-3, with 9 positions matching TRBD2. The CDR3 is 15 residues long. Looked up from germline, CDR1 is SGHDT and CDR2 is YYEEEE. The V and J ends lost 3 bases and 6 bases, in that order; junction bases with no gene match: 8. The DNA of the CDR3 is TGTGCCAGCAGCTATCTAGCGGGGAAGAGTGATACGCAGTATTTT. This sequence encodes CASSYLAGKSDTQYF.

The chain joins TRBV7-9 to TRBJ1-1; 7 nucleotides match TRBD1. V dropped 5 bases and J dropped 6; count of bases not matched to a gene: 9. Germline CDR1 and CDR2: SEHNR and FQNEAQ (reference sequence). The CDR3 sequence is 14 residues long. Written as DNA, the CDR3 is TGTGCCAGCAGCCCCCCGCAGGGGGAAGCTGAAGCTTTCTTT. It encodes CASSPPQGEAEAFF.

The V gene is TRBV29-1, the J gene TRBJ2-2; TRBD2 matches 13 bases. Germline trimming cut 1 base from V and 6 bases from J; bases unmatched to any gene: 5. There are 16 residues in the CDR3. Per germline, CDR1 SQVTM and CDR2 ANQGSEA. The CDR3 nucleotides read TGCAGCGTTGAAGGGGGACTAGCGGGGCTGGCCGGGGAGCTGTTTTTT. Translated, it gives CSVEGGLAGLAGELFF.